These T cell receptor beta chains were read from a single sample in a study of T cell repertoires in cytomegalovirus infection. These TCRs' antigens remain unknown. One entry per CDR3 protein results from TCRdb running MiXCR on the reads. The repertoire consists of fewer than 850,000 distinct CDR3 sequences, with roughly 28% occurring once and the leading ten covering about 12%. Sequencing was performed on cultured CD8+ T cells from PBMCs, taken from culture after CMV antigen stimulation. The source is a human donor in good health (CMV status not recorded). Some clones in this sample may be carry-over from other donors' samples. Both conserved end residues are part of each CDR3. The D gene is left open where the match is weak. Some rows have no size entry. The others give once, few or many, or a class for an expanded clone.

J: TRBJ2-7
D: TRBD2
size: -
V: TRBV13
DNA: TGTGCCAGCAGCTTAGTTGCTAGCGGAACCTACGAGCAGTACTTC
CDR3: CASSLVASGTYEQYF

J: TRBJ1-6
D: -
size: -
V: TRBV4-3
DNA: TGCGCCAGCAGCCAAGGGATCGGATCTAATTCACCCCTCCACTTT
CDR3: CASSQGIGSNSPLHF

J: TRBJ2-5
D: TRBD1
size: many
V: TRBV3-1
DNA: TGTGCCAGCAGCCAAGAGGGGCTTACAGGGGGCGGTGGTGAGACCCAGTACTTC
CDR3: CASSQEGLTGGGGETQYF

J: TRBJ2-2
D: -
size: few
V: TRBV10-3
DNA: TGTGCCATCAGTGAGTCGGGACGTAACGGCGACGGGGAGCTGTTTTTT
CDR3: CAISESGRNGDGELFF

J: TRBJ2-1
D: -
size: -
V: TRBV12-3/TRBV12-4
DNA: TGTGCCAGCACCCTCCGGGGAGGGGGAGCTGAGCAGTTCTTC
CDR3: CASTLRGGGAEQFF

J: TRBJ1-1
D: TRBD1
size: -
V: TRBV6-1
DNA: TGTGCCAGCAGTGTCCCCGGGACAGGGAGCACTGAAGCTTTCTTT
CDR3: CASSVPGTGSTEAFF

J: TRBJ2-1
D: TRBD1
size: -
V: TRBV7-9
DNA: TGTGCCAGCAGCTCATACGCAGGGGGCCTGAGCTCCTACAATGAGCAGTTCTTC
CDR3: CASSSYAGGLSSYNEQFF

J: TRBJ1-2
D: -
size: -
V: TRBV27
DNA: TGTGCCAGCAGTTACCAGCCCAACTATGGCTACACCTTC
CDR3: CASSYQPNYGYTF

J: TRBJ2-1
D: -
size: -
V: TRBV15
DNA: TGTGCCACCAGTCCAGAATCGCCATACAATGAGCAGTTCTTC
CDR3: CATSPESPYNEQFF

J: TRBJ1-4
D: -
size: -
V: TRBV2
DNA: TGTGCCAGCAGTAAAGTCTATTCGGAAAAACTGTTTTTT
CDR3: CASSKVYSEKLFF

J: TRBJ2-1
D: TRBD2
size: -
V: TRBV7-2
DNA: TGTGCCAGCAGCTTAAGACTAGCGGGGGGGGCCTACAATGAGCAGTTCTTC
CDR3: CASSLRLAGGAYNEQFF

J: TRBJ1-1
D: TRBD1
size: -
V: TRBV7-6
DNA: TGTGCCACCAGGACAGGGGTGAACACTAAAGCTTTCTTT
CDR3: CATRTGVNTKAFF

J: TRBJ1-2
D: TRBD1
size: once
V: TRBV7-9
DNA: TGTGCCAGCAGCGTTAGTTCGGGACAGGGAAGGTATGGCTACACCTTC
CDR3: CASSVSSGQGRYGYTF

J: TRBJ2-1
D: TRBD2
size: -
V: TRBV7-2
DNA: TGTGCCAGCAGCTACCGAGCGGGGGGGGCGGCCTTAGTCGGGTACAATGAGCAGTTCTTC
CDR3: CASSYRAGGAALVGYNEQFF

J: TRBJ2-3
D: -
size: -
V: TRBV7-9
DNA: TGTGCCAGCAGTCGAGAGGGGTCGCTCTCTAGCACAGATACGCAGTATTTT
CDR3: CASSREGSLSSTDTQYF

J: TRBJ1-5
D: -
size: many
V: TRBV12-3/TRBV12-4
DNA: TGCGCCAGCAGCTTGGGTCAGGGGAATCAGCCCCAGCATTTT
CDR3: CASSLGQGNQPQHF

J: TRBJ1-5
D: -
size: -
V: TRBV6-2/TRBV6-3
DNA: TGTGCCAGCAGTTACTCGAATTACGGTAAGGAGGCGCCCCAGCATTTT
CDR3: CASSYSNYGKEAPQHF

J: TRBJ2-2
D: -
size: -
V: TRBV4-1
DNA: TGCGCCAGCAGCCAAGTGCCCATGGGAGCGTACGGGGAGCTGTTTTTT
CDR3: CASSQVPMGAYGELFF

J: TRBJ1-2
D: TRBD1
size: -
V: TRBV2
DNA: TGTGCCAGCAGGACAGGGGGAAGGAGCTATGGCTACACCTTC
CDR3: CASRTGGRSYGYTF

J: TRBJ1-1
D: -
size: few
V: TRBV7-2
DNA: TGTGCCAGCAGCTACACGGACACTGAAGCTTTCTTT
CDR3: CASSYTDTEAFF

J: TRBJ2-7
D: TRBD1
size: many
V: TRBV6-1
DNA: TGTGCCAGCCGTCGGACAGGGGACTACGAGCAGTACTTC
CDR3: CASRRTGDYEQYF

J: TRBJ1-6
D: TRBD1
size: few
V: TRBV25-1
DNA: TGTGCCAGCAGGCAGGGGGCCTATAATTCACCCCTCCACTTT
CDR3: CASRQGAYNSPLHF

J: TRBJ2-1
D: -
size: -
V: TRBV10-3
DNA: TGTGCCATCAGTGAGTCGGGAACCAGGAGCAATGAGCAGTTCTTC
CDR3: CAISESGTRSNEQFF

J: TRBJ1-2
D: TRBD1
size: many
V: TRBV6-2/TRBV6-3
DNA: TGTGCCAGCAGTTACTTTGGACAGGGGGCTTGGTACTATGGCTACACCTTC
CDR3: CASSYFGQGAWYYGYTF

J: TRBJ2-7
D: TRBD1
size: -
V: TRBV27
DNA: TGTGCCAGCAGTTCCCCCGGACAGGGCATGTACGAGCAGTACTTC
CDR3: CASSSPGQGMYEQYF

J: TRBJ2-5
D: -
size: -
V: TRBV7-9
DNA: TGTGTCAGCAGCACGCGTCGGGTTCCCCAAGAGACCCAGTACTTC
CDR3: CVSSTRRVPQETQYF

J: TRBJ1-5
D: -
size: many
V: TRBV6-5
DNA: TGTGCCAGCAGCCTCAGACAGAATAGCAATCAGCCCCAGCATTTT
CDR3: CASSLRQNSNQPQHF

J: TRBJ2-1
D: -
size: -
V: TRBV2
DNA: TGTGCCAGCAGTGCGCCTAGCACCAGCTCCTACAATGAGCAGTTCTTC
CDR3: CASSAPSTSSYNEQFF

J: TRBJ2-2
D: -
size: many
V: TRBV27
DNA: TGTGCCAGCAGTTTAGGGCAGACCGGGGAGCTGTTTTTT
CDR3: CASSLGQTGELFF

J: TRBJ1-5
D: -
size: -
V: TRBV7-9
DNA: TGTGCCAGCGGGGGGGGGCCCCAGCATTTT
CDR3: CASGGGPQHF

J: TRBJ2-6
D: -
size: many
V: TRBV7-2
DNA: TGTGCCAGCTGCCCAAACGGAGGCCTCTTTGGGGCCAACGTCCTGACTTTC
CDR3: CASCPNGGLFGANVLTF

J: TRBJ1-4
D: -
size: -
V: TRBV20-1
DNA: TGCAGTGCTAGAGAACGGTATGAAAAACTGTTTTTT
CDR3: CSARERYEKLFF

J: TRBJ1-2
D: -
size: few
V: TRBV5-4
DNA: TGTGCCAGCAGCTTGGAAGGCGGAACGATCTATGGCTACACCTTC
CDR3: CASSLEGGTIYGYTF

J: TRBJ2-1
D: TRBD2
size: -
V: TRBV27
DNA: TGTGCCAGCGGAGGAGCGGGGGATCTCTCCTACAATGAGCAGTTCTTC
CDR3: CASGGAGDLSYNEQFF

J: TRBJ2-1
D: TRBD1
size: many
V: TRBV5-6
DNA: TGTGCCAGCAGTCTGGACAGGCTGGAATACAATGAGCAGTTCTTC
CDR3: CASSLDRLEYNEQFF

J: TRBJ2-5
D: TRBD1
size: -
V: TRBV6-4
DNA: TGTGCCAGCAGCAGAGAACAGGGGGCGCCGATCGAGACCCAGTACTTC
CDR3: CASSREQGAPIETQYF

J: TRBJ1-2
D: -
size: -
V: TRBV6-6
DNA: TGTGCCAGCAGTTACTCGGCCGGGTTTGATGGCTACACCTTC
CDR3: CASSYSAGFDGYTF

J: TRBJ2-1
D: TRBD1
size: -
V: TRBV5-6
DNA: TGTGCCAGCAGCTTGGAGTGGACAGGCCTCTACAATGAGCAGTTCTTC
CDR3: CASSLEWTGLYNEQFF

J: TRBJ2-7
D: -
size: few
V: TRBV19
DNA: TGTGCCAGTAGTATAGATCTTGGCTACGAGCAGTACTTC
CDR3: CASSIDLGYEQYF

J: TRBJ2-1
D: TRBD2
size: -
V: TRBV6-6
DNA: TGTGCCAGCAGGTACCTTCTAGCGGGGGGTGACAATGAGCAGTTCTTC
CDR3: CASRYLLAGGDNEQFF

J: TRBJ1-1
D: -
size: few
V: TRBV18
DNA: TGTGCCAGCTCACCAGGATCTCATGGGGGGAACACTGAAGCTTTCTTT
CDR3: CASSPGSHGGNTEAFF

J: TRBJ2-2
D: -
size: -
V: TRBV27
DNA: TGTGCCAGCAGTTTATGGGGGGGACAAAACACCGGGGAGCTGTTTTTT
CDR3: CASSLWGGQNTGELFF